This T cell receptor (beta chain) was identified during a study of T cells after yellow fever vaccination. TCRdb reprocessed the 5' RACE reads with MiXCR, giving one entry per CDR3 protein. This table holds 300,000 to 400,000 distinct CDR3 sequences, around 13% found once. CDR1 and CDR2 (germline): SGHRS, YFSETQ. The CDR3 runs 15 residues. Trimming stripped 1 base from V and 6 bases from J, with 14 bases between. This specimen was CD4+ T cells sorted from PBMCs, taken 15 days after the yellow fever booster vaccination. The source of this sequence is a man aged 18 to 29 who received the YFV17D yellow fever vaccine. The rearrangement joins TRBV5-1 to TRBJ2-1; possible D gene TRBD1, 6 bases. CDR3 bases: TGCGCCAGCAGCTTGTCCCCAGGGGACGGCAATGAGCAGTTCTTC. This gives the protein CASSLSPGDGNEQFF.